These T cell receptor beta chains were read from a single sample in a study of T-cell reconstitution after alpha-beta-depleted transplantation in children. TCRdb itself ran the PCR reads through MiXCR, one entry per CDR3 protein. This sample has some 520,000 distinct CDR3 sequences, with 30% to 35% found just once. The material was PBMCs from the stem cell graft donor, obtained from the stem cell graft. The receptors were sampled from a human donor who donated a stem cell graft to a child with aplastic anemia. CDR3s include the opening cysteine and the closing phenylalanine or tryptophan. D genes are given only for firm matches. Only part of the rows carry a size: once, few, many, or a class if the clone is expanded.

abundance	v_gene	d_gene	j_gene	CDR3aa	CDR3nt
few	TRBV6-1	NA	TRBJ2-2	CASSPDRLSTGELFF	TGTGCCAGCAGCCCTGACAGACTGTCCACCGGGGAGCTGTTTTTT
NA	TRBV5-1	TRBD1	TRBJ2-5	CASSHGQEQETQYF	TGCGCCAGCAGCCACGGACAGGAACAAGAGACCCAGTACTTC
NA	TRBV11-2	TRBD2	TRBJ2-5	CASSFVSSGTQYF	TGTGCCAGCAGCTTCGTCTCTAGCGGGACCCAGTACTTC
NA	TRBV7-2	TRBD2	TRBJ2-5	CASSLGGGRYETQYF	TGTGCCAGCAGCTTAGGGGGCGGGAGGTACGAGACCCAGTACTTC
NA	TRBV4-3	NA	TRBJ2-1	CASSQVYPLGLNEQFF	TGCGCCAGCAGCCAAGTCTACCCGCTAGGCTTAAATGAGCAGTTCTTC
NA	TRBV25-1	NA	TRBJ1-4	CASSDTAGGHEKLFF	TGTGCCAGCAGTGACACTGCAGGAGGGCATGAAAAACTGTTTTTT
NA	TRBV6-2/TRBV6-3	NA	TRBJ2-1	CASSTLAPEQFF	TGTGCCAGCAGTACCCTAGCGCCTGAGCAGTTCTTC
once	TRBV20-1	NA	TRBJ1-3	CSARPASGNTIYF	TGCAGTGCTAGACCAGCCTCTGGAAACACCATATATTTT
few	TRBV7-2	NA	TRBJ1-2	CASSLGVRVGYTF	TGTGCCAGCAGCTTAGGGGTTAGGGTTGGCTACACCTTC
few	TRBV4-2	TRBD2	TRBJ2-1	CASSQLAGASSYNEQFF	TGTGCCAGCAGCCAACTAGCGGGAGCGAGCTCCTACAATGAGCAGTTCTTC
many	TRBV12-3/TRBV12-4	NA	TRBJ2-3	CASSGGPGSDTQYF	TGTGCCAGCAGTGGAGGTCCAGGGTCAGATACGCAGTATTTT
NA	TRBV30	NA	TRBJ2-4	CAWRVDGRNIQYF	TGTGCCTGGAGGGTAGACGGGCGGAACATTCAGTACTTC
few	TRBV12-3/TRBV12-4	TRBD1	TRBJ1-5	CASSQSGTGGLNQPQHF	TGTGCCAGCAGTCAGTCCGGGACAGGGGGTTTGAATCAGCCCCAGCATTTT
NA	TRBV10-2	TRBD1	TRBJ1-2	CASVGQGIVGYGYTF	TGCGCCAGTGTCGGACAGGGGATCGTAGGCTATGGCTACACCTTC
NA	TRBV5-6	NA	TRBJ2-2	CASSSRDLNTGELFF	TGTGCCAGCAGCTCCCGGGACTTAAACACCGGGGAGCTGTTTTTT
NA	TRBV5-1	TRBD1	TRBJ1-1	CASSQIKQGAEAFF	TGCGCCAGCAGCCAGATAAAACAGGGGGCTGAAGCTTTCTTT
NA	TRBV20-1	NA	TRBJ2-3	CSARGTETQTDTQYF	TGCAGTGCTAGAGGGACCGAAACGCAAACAGATACGCAGTATTTT
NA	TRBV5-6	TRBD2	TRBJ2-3	CASSFYQREKDTQYF	TGTGCCAGCAGCTTTTATCAGCGGGAGAAGGATACGCAGTATTTT
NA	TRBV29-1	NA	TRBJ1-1	CSVRGRGTEAFF	TGCAGCGTTAGGGGCAGGGGCACTGAAGCTTTCTTT
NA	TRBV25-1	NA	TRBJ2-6	CASSEVRLSGANVLTF	TGTGCCAGCAGTGAAGTTAGGCTATCTGGGGCCAACGTCCTGACTTTC
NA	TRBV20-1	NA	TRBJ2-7	CSARDGQGRDEQYF	TGCAGTGCTAGAGATGGTCAGGGACGGGACGAGCAGTACTTC